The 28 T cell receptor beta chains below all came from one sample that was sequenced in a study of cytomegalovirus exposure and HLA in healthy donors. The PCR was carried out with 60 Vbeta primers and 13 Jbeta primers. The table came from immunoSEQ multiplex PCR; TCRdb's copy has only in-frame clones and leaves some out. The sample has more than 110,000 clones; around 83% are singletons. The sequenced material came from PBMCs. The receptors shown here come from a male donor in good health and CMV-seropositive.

The CDR3 bases are TGTGCCAGCAGCGTGGGAGATCCCCCGAGAAATACGCAGTATTTT. It translates to CASSVGDPPRNTQYF. The genes are TRBV7-9 and TRBJ2-3, with D tentatively TRBD2 (5 bases). The CDR3 contains 15 residues. Trimming removed 5 bases at V and 7 bases at J, with 19 bases between. Germline V gene sequence: CDR1 SEHNR, CDR2 FQNEAQ (reference sequence).

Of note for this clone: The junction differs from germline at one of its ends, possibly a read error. The CDR3 DNA is TGTTCCAGCAGCCCCACCGGGATTTATGGCTACACCTTC. Translating gives CSSSPTGIYGYTF. The rearrangement uses TRBV7-9 and TRBJ1-2; D call uncertain. The CDR3 sequence is 13 residues long. CDR1 is SEHNR, CDR2 FQNEAQ, per germline (reference sequence).

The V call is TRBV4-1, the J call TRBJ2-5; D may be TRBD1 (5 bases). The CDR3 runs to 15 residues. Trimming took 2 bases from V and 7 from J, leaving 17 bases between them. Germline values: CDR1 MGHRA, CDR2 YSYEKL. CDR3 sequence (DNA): TGCGCCAGCAGCCAAAGCAAACAAGGGGTTGTGACCCAGTACTTC. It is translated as CASSQSKQGVVTQYF.

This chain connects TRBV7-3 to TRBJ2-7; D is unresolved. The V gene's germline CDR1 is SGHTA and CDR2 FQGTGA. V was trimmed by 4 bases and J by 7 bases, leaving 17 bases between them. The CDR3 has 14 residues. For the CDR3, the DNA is TGTGCCAGCAGCTCCCCACGAGGAGTTGGGGAGCAGTACTTC. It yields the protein CASSSPRGVGEQYF.

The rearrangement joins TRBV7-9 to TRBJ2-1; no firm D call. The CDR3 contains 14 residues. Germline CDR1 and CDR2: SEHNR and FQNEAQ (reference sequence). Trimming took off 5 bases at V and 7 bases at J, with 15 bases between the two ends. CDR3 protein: CASSPTLGANEQFF. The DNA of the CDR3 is TGTGCCAGCAGCCCGACTCTTGGTGCAAATGAGCAGTTCTTC.

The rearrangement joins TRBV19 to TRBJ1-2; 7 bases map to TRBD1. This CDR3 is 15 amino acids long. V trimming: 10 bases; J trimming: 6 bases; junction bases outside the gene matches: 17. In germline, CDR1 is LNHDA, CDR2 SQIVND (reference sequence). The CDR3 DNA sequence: TGTGCCACCGATACAGAACAGGGGTCGCACGATGGCTACACCTTC. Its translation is CATDTEQGSHDGYTF.

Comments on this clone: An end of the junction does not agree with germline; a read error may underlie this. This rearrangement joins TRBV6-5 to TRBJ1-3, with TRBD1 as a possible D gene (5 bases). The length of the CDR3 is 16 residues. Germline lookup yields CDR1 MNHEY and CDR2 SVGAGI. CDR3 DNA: TGTGCCAGCAGTTACTCGCGCAGGGTATCTGGAGACACCATATATTTT. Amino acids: CASSYSRRVSGDTIYF.

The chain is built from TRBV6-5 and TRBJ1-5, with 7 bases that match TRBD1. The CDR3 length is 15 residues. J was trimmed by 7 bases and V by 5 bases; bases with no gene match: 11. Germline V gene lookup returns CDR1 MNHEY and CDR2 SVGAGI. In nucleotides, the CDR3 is TGTGCCAGCAGTCGGCGTCAGGGGGAACGCCAGCCCCAGCATTTT. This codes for CASSRRQGERQPQHF.

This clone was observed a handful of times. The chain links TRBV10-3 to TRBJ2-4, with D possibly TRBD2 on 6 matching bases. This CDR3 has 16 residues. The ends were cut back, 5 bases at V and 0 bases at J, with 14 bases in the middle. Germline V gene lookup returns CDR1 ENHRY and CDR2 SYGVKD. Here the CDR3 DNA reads TGTGCCATCAGTCGGACGGGAGACTTAGCCAAAAACATTCAGTACTTC. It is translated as CAISRTGDLAKNIQYF.

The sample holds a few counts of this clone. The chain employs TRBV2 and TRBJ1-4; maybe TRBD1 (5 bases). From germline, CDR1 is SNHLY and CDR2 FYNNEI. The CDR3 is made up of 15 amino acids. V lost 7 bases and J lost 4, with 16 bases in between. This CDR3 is CASTRDGVVNEKLFF. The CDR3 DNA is TGTGCCAGCACCAGGGATGGGGTTGTTAATGAAAAACTGTTTTTT.

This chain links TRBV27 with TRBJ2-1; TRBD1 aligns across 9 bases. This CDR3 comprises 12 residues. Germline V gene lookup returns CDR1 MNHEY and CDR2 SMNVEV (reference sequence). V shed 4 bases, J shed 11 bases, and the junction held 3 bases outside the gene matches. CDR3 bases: TGTGCCAGCAGTTCACAGGGGGCGAAGCAGTTCTTC. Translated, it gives CASSSQGAKQFF.

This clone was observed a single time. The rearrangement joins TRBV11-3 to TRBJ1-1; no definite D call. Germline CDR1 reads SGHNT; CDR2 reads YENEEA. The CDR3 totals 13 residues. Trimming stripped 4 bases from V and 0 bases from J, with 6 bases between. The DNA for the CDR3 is TGTGCCAGCAGCTACCGGTTGAACACTGAAGCTTTCTTT. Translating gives CASSYRLNTEAFF.

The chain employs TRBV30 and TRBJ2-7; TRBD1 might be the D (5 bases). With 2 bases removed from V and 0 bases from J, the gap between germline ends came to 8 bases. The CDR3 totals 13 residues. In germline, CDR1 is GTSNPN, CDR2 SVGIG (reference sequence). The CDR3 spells CAWSRGHSYEQYF. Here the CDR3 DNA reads TGTGCCTGGAGTAGGGGCCACTCCTACGAGCAGTACTTC.

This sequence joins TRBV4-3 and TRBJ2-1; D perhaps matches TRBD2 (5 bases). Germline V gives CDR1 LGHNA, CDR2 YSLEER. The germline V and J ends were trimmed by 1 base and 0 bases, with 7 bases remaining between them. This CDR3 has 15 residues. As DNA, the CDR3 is TGCGCCAGCAGCCAAGCGGACTCCTCCTACAATGAGCAGTTCTTC. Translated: CASSQADSSYNEQFF.

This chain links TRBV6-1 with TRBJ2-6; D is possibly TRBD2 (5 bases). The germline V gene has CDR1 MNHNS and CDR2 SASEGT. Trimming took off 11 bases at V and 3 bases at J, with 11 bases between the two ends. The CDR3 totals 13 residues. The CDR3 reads CAGRLIGANVLTF. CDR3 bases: TGTGCCGGAAGACTAATTGGGGCCAACGTCCTGACTTTC.

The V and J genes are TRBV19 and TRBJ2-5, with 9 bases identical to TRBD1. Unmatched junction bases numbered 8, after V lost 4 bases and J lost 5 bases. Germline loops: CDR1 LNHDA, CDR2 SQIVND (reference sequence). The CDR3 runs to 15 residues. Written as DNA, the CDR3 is TGTGCCAGTAGTACCGATAGGGACAGGGAGGAGACCCAGTACTTC. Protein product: CASSTDRDREETQYF.

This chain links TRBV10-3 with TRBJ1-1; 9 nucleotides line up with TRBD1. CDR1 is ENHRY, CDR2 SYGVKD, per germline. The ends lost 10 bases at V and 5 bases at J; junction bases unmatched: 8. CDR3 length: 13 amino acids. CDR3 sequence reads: CATCTGGSTEAFF. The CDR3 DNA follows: TGTGCCACCTGCACAGGGGGCTCAACTGAAGCTTTCTTT.

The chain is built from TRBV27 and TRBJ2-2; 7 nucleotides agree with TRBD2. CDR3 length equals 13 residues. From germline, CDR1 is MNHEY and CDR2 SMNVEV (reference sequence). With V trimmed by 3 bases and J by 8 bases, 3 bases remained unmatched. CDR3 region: CASSLGGWGELFF. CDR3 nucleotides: TGTGCCAGCAGTTTGGGAGGGTGGGGGGAGCTGTTTTTT.

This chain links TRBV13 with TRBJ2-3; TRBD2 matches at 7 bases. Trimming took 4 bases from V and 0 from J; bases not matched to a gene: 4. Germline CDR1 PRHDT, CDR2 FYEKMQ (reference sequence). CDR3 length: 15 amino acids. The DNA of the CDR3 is TGTGCCAGCAGCTCAACTAGCGACAGCACAGATACGCAGTATTTT. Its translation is CASSSTSDSTDTQYF. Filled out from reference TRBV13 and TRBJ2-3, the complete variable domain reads AAGVIQSPRHLIKEKRETATLKCYPIPRHDTVYWYQQGPGQDPQFLISFYEKMQSDKGSIPDRFSAQQFSDYHSELNMSSLELGDSALYFCASSSTSDSTDTQYFGPGTRLTVL.

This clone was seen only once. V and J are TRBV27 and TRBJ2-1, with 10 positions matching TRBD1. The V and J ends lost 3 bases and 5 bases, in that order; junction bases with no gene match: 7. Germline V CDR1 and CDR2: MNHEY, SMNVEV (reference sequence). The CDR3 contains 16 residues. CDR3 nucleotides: TGTGCCAGCAGTTTTCCAGGGACAGGGGCCAACAATGAGCAGTTCTTC. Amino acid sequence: CASSFPGTGANNEQFF.

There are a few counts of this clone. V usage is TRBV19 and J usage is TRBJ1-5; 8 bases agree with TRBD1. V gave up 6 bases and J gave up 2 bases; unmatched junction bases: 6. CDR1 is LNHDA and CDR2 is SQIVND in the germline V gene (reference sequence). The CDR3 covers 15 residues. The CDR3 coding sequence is TGTGCCAGTAGCTCCCAGGGGGCAGGCAATCAGCCCCAGCATTTT. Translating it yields CASSSQGAGNQPQHF.

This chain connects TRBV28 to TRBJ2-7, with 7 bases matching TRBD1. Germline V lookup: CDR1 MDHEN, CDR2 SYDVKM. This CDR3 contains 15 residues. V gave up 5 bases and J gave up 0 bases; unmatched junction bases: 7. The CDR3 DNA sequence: TGTGCCAGCAGTGCGCCGGGACAGTTCTCCTACGAGCAGTACTTC. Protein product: CASSAPGQFSYEQYF.

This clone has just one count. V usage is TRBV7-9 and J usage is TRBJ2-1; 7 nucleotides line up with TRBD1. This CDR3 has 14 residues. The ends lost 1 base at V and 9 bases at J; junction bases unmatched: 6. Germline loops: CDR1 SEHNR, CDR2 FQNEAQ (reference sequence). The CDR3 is CASSLVNRGSEQFF. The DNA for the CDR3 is TGTGCCAGCAGCTTAGTAAACAGGGGAAGTGAGCAGTTCTTC.

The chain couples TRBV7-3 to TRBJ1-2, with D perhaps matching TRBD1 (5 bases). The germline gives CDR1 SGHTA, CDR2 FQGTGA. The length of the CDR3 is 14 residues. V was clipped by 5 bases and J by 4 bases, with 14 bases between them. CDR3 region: CASSPSREAYGYTF. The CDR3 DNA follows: TGTGCCAGCAGCCCATCCAGGGAGGCCTATGGCTACACCTTC.

The CDR3 loop reads CASSTARGHKTNEKLFF. The CDR3 nucleotides read TGTGCCAGTAGTACCGCGAGGGGACACAAGACTAATGAAAAACTGTTTTTT. The V and J genes are TRBV19 and TRBJ1-4; D may be TRBD1 (6 bases). This CDR3 contains 17 residues. The germline CDR1 and CDR2 sequences are LNHDA and SQIVND (reference sequence). V was cut by 4 bases and J by 2 bases, with 17 bases left in between.

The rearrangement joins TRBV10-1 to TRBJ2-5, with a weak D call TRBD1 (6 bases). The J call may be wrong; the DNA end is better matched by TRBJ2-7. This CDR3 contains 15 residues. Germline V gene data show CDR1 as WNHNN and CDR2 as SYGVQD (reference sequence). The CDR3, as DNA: TGCGCCAGCAGTGAGACAGGGAGAGGCTCCTACGAGCAGTACTTC. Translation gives CASSETGRGSYEQYF.

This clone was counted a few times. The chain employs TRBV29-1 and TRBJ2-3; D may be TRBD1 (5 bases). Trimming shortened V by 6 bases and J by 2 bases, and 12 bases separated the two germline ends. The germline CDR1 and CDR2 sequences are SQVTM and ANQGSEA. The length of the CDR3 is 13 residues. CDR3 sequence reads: CSVIGVLTDTQYF. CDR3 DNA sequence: TGCAGCGTGATAGGGGTACTCACAGATACGCAGTATTTT.

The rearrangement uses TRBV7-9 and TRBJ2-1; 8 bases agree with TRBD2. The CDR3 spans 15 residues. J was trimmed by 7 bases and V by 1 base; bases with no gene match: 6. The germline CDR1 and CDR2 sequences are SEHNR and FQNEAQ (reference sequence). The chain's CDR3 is CASSLVAGLLNEQFF. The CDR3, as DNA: TGTGCCAGCAGCTTAGTAGCGGGACTACTAAATGAGCAGTTCTTC.